A single sample gave rise to the 9 T cell receptor beta chains below, sequenced in a study of shared clonotypes between healthy human individuals. The repertoire was sequenced with immunoSEQ multiplex PCR; TCRdb's copy has only in-frame clones and lacks some. This table has millions of clones, around 90% appearing once. The material sequenced was naive CD4+ T cells sorted from blood. As for subset: CD45RA+ positively selected. The receptors derive from a man younger than 35 in good health.

The V gene is TRBV19, the J gene TRBJ1-5; D perhaps matches TRBD1 (5 bases). The CDR3 totals 11 residues. Germline V gene lookup returns CDR1 LNHDA and CDR2 SQIVND (reference sequence). Trimming left V 8 bases short and J 12 bases short, with 14 bases between. CDR3: CASGWGGNQHF. For the CDR3, the DNA is TGTGCCAGTGGATGGGGGGGTAACCAGCATTTT.

This clone was recorded only once. The chain has TRBV19 and TRBJ2-2; 7 nucleotides agree with TRBD2. The trim removed 4 bases at V and 1 base at J, leaving 9 bases unmatched. CDR3 length: 17 residues. Germline-derived CDR1 and CDR2 are LNHDA and SQIVND (reference sequence). For the CDR3, the DNA is TGTGCCAGTAGTACCCCACAGACTAGCTGGAACACCGGGGAGCTGTTTTTT. It yields the protein CASSTPQTSWNTGELFF. The whole variable domain, filled in from reference TRBV19 and TRBJ2-2, reads DGGITQSPKYLFRKEGQNVTLSCEQNLNHDAMYWYRQDPGQGLRLIYYSQIVNDFQKGDIAEGYSVSREKKESFPLTVTSAQKNPTAFYLCASSTPQTSWNTGELFFGEGSRLTVL.

The chain combines TRBV9 with TRBJ2-1; TRBD2 might be the D (5 bases). The CDR3 totals 12 residues. Between the trimmed V and J ends, which lost 0 bases and 8 bases, there was a span of 6 bases. Germline loops: CDR1 SGDLS, CDR2 YYNGEE. CDR3: CASSVAGYEQFF. The CDR3 DNA reads as TGTGCCAGCAGCGTAGCGGGATATGAGCAGTTCTTC.

The V and J genes are TRBV7-2 and TRBJ2-3, with D unclear. The length of the CDR3 is 15 residues. Germline V gives CDR1 SGHTA, CDR2 FQGNSA. V was pared by 5 bases and J by 3 bases, with 15 bases between. CDR3 sequence (DNA): TGTGCCAGCAGCCGCGGCCTAGGTTCGACAGATACGCAGTATTTT. Translation: CASSRGLGSTDTQYF.

The chain couples TRBV7-8 to TRBJ2-3, with D uncertain. The CDR3 length is 15 residues. V lost 2 bases to trimming and J lost 2 bases, with 11 bases between them. CDR1 is SGHVS and CDR2 is FQNEAQ in the germline V gene. The chain's CDR3 is CASSLLGSATDTQYF. Here the CDR3 DNA reads TGTGCCAGCAGCTTACTGGGGTCGGCCACAGATACGCAGTATTTT.

V and J are TRBV10-1 and TRBJ2-3; D remains ambiguous. The CDR3 totals 15 residues. V was pared by 8 bases and J by 0 bases, with 15 bases between. Germline V gene sequence: CDR1 WNHNN, CDR2 SYGVQD (reference sequence). Here the CDR3 reads CASFVITTSTDTQYF. CDR3 DNA: TGCGCCAGCTTCGTCATAACCACTAGCACAGATACGCAGTATTTT.

The genes are TRBV10-3 and TRBJ2-3; D remains unclear. CDR1 ENHRY and CDR2 SYGVKD come from the germline V gene. The CDR3 is made up of 12 amino acids. Trimming left V 11 bases short and J 2 bases short, with 11 bases between. The CDR3 sequence is CAASLSTDTQYF. The CDR3 region has the DNA TGTGCCGCCTCACTCTCCACAGATACGCAGTATTTT.

The J gene is TRBJ2-7, the V gene TRBV18; D might be TRBD2 (6 bases). CDR1 KGHSH and CDR2 LQKENI come from the germline V gene. The V end lost 3 bases, the J end lost 0 bases, and 15 bases lay between the germline ends. CDR3 length equals 16 residues. CDR3 sequence: CASSPPGTPSSYEQYF. The CDR3 DNA follows: TGTGCCAGCTCACCGCCGGGGACTCCCTCCTCCTACGAGCAGTACTTC. The full variable domain, its missing parts supplied by reference TRBV18 and TRBJ2-7, is NAGVMQNPRHLVRRRGQEARLRCSPMKGHSHVYWYRQLPEEGLKFMVYLQKENIIDESGMPKERFSAEFPKEGPSILRIQQVVRGDSAAYFCASSPPGTPSSYEQYFGPGTRLTVT.

This chain uses TRBV6-5 with TRBJ1-6; 7 bases are shared with TRBD1. Germline loops: CDR1 MNHEY, CDR2 SVGAGI. J was trimmed by 4 bases and V by 6 bases; bases with no gene match: 6. The CDR3 totals 15 residues. CDR3 coding DNA: TGTGCCAGCAGCCGGGACAGTCTTTATAATTCACCCCTCCACTTT. This gives the protein CASSRDSLYNSPLHF.